This T cell receptor (beta chain) was sequenced for a study of PD-1 blockade in mismatch repair-deficient tumors. Study summary: Enrolled about 2013-2016, patients had progressing, pretreated mismatch repair-deficient cancers of approximately 13 types.

Sequencing was performed with immunoSEQ multiplex PCR; in TCRdb, only in-frame clones are kept and a portion is missing. The sample holds 49,000 or so clones, roughly 80% seen once. General study findings and limits: Tumor-resident clones, often absent from pretreatment blood, expanded after pembrolizumab and then contracted.

A word on this clone: Its antigen is unidentified.

The ends lost 0 bases at V and 8 bases at J; junction bases unmatched: 6. CDR1 MGHRA and CDR2 YSYEKL come from the germline V gene. This CDR3 has 16 amino acids. This clonotype was sampled from an adult with mismatch repair-deficient cancer. This specimen consisted of peripheral blood, obtained less than 21 weeks after starting pembrolizumab. The chain recombines TRBV4-1 with TRBJ2-3, with 12 bases that match TRBD1. CDR3 in DNA: TGCGCCAGCAGCCAAGAAACCGGGACAGGGGGCCTTACGCAGTATTTT. Its translation is CASSQETGTGGLTQYF.